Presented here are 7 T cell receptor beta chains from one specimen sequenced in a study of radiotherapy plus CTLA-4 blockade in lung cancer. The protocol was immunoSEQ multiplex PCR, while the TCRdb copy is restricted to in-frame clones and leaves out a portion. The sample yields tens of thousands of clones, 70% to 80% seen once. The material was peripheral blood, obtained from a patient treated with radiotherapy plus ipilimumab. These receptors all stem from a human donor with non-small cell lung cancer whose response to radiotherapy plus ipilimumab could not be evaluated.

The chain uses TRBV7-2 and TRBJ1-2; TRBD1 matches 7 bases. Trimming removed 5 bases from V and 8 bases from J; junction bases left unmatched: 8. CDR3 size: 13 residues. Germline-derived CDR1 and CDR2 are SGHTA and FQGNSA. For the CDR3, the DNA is TGTGCCAGCAGCGCGGGACAGCGCGTCGGCTACACCTTC. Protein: CASSAGQRVGYTF.

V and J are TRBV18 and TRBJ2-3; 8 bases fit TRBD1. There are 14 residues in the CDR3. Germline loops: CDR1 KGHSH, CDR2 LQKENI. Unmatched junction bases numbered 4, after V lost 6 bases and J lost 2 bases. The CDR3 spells CASSRDRNTDTQYF. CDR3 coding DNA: TGTGCCAGCTCCCGGGACAGGAACACAGATACGCAGTATTTT.

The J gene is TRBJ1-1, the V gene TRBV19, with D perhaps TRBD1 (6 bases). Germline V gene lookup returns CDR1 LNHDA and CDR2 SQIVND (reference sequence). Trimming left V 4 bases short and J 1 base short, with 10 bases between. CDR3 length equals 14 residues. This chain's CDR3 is CASSKDRWNTEAFF. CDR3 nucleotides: TGTGCCAGTAGTAAGGACAGATGGAACACTGAAGCTTTCTTT.

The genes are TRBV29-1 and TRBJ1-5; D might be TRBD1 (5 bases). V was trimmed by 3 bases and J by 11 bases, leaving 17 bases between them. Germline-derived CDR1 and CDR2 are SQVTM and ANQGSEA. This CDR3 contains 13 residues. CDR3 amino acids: CSVESGGRGTQHF. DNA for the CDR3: TGCAGCGTTGAGTCTGGGGGTCGGGGGACCCAGCATTTT. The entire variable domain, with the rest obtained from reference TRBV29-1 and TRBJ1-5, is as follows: SAVISQKPSRDICQRGTSLTIQCQVDSQVTMMFWYRQQPGQSLTLIATANQGSEATYESGFVIDKFPISRPNLTFSTLTVSNMSPEDSSIYLCSVESGGRGTQHFGDGTRLSIL.

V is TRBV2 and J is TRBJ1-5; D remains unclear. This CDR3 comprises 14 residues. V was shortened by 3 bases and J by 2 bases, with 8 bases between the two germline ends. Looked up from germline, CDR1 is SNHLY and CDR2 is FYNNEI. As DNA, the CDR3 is TGTGCCAGCAGTGAGTACGGAGGCAATCAGCCCCAGCATTTT. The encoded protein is CASSEYGGNQPQHF.

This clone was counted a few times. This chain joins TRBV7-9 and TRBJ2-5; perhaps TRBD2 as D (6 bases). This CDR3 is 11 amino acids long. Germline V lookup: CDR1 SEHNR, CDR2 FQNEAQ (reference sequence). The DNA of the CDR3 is TGTGCTGAACTCGGGGGAGAGACCCAGTACTTC. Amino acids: CAELGGETQYF.

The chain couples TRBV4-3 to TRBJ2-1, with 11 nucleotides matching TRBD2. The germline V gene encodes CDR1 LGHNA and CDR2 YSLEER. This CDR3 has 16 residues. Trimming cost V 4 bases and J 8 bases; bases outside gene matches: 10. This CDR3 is CASSPLLAGEMDEQFF. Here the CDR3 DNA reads TGCGCCAGCAGCCCCCTACTAGCGGGGGAAATGGATGAGCAGTTCTTC.